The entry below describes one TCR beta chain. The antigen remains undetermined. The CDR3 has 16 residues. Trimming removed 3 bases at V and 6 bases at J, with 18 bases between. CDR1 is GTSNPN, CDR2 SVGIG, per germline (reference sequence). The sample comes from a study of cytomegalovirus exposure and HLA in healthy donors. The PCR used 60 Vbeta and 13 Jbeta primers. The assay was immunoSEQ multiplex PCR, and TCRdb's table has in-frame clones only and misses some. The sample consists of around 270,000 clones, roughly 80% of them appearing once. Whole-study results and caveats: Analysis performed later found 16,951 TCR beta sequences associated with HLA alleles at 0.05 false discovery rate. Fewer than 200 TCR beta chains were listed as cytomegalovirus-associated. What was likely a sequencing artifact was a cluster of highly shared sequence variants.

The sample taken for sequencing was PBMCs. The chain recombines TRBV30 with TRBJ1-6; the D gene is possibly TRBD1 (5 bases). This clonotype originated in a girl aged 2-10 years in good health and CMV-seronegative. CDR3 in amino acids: CAWRDTGKGLNSPLHF. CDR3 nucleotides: TGTGCCTGGAGGGACACCGGTAAGGGGCTTAATTCACCCCTCCACTTT.